Sequencing of this T cell receptor beta chain was carried out in a study of cytomegalovirus exposure and HLA in healthy donors. Overall study results and limits: It was reported that TCR beta sequences correctly inferred the HLA-A and HLA-B alleles for most subjects.

Comments on this clone: Antigen: not known.

Healthy donors of bone marrow made up the group. Nominally healthy donors were sampled, though unrecorded immune exposures were likely. PCR was performed using 60 Vbeta and 13 Jbeta primers. In the original analysis: Per a later analysis, the number of unique TCR beta chains was 75 million to 90 million, of which about 11 million were shared. Produced via immunoSEQ multiplex PCR; TCRdb's table is partial and in-frame only. V, J and clone size were drawn from that table, and D and trimming were deduced from the DNA. This sample yields 150,000 or so clones, of which roughly 76% are seen a single time; 1.5% to 2% belongs to the top ten. There are 19 residues in the CDR3. CDR1 is MDHEN, CDR2 SYDVKM, per germline. The ends were cut back, 2 bases at V and 1 base at J, with 18 bases in the middle.

The TCR sequence derives from a female donor in good health and CMV-seronegative. The genes are TRBV28 and TRBJ2-6; D may be TRBD1 (6 bases). The sequencing input was PBMCs. The DNA of the CDR3 is TGTGCCAGCAGTTTAGGGCAGGGGCTGCGTGGGTCTGGGGCCAACGTCCTGACTTTC. This encodes CASSLGQGLRGSGANVLTF.